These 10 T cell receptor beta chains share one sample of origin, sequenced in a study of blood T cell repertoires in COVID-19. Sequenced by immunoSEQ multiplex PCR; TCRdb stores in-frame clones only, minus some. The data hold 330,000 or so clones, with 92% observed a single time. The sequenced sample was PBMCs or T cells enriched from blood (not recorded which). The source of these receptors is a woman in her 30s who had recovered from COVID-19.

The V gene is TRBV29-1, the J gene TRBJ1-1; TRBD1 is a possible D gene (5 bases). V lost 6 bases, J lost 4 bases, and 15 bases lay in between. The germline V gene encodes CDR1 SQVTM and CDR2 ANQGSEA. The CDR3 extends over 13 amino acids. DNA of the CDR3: TGCAGCGTCGGAGGGGATTGGGGCACTGAAGCTTTCTTT. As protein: CSVGGDWGTEAFF.

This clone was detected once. In DNA form, the CDR3 reads TGTGCCAGCAGCCAGGGCCTTAACAGAGGCTACACCTTC. Its protein product is CASSQGLNRGYTF. The rearrangement links TRBV5-6 to TRBJ1-2, with a tentative D call TRBD1 (5 bases). Germline CDR1 reads SGHDT; CDR2 reads YYEEEE. Trimming cost V 4 bases and J 8 bases, with 15 bases left between them. The CDR3 runs to 13 residues.

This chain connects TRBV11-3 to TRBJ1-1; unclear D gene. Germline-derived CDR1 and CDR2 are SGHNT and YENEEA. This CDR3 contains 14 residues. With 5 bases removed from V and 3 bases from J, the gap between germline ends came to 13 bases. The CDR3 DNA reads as TGTGCCAGCAGCACCCTCTCAACAGACACTGAAGCTTTCTTT. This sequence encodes CASSTLSTDTEAFF.

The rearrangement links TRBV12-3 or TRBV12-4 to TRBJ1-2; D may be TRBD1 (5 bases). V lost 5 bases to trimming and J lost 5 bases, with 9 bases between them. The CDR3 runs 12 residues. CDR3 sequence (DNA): TGTGCCAGCAGTGCGCAGGGATATGGCTACACCTTC. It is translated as CASSAQGYGYTF.

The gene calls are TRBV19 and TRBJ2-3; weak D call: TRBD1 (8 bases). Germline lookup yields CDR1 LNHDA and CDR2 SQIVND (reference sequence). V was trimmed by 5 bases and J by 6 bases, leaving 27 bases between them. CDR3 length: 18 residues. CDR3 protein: CASSPLAARGQLRDTQYF. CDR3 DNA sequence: TGTGCCAGTAGTCCCCTAGCGGCCAGGGGGCAGTTAAGGGATACGCAGTATTTT. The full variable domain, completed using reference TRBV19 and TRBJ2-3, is DGGITQSPKYLFRKEGQNVTLSCEQNLNHDAMYWYRQDPGQGLRLIYYSQIVNDFQKGDIAEGYSVSREKKESFPLTVTSAQKNPTAFYLCASSPLAARGQLRDTQYFGPGTRLTVL.

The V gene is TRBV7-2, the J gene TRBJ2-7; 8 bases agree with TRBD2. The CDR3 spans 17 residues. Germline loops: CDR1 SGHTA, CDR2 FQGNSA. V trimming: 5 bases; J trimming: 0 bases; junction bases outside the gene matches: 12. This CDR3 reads CASSRTGGGLSSYEQYF. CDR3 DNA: TGTGCCAGCAGCCGCACGGGGGGGGGCCTTAGCTCCTACGAGCAGTACTTC. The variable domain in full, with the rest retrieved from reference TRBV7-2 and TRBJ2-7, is GAGVSQSPSNKVTEKGKDVELRCDPISGHTALYWYRQSLGQGLEFLIYFQGNSAPDKSGLPSDRFSAERTGGSVSTLTIQRTQQEDSAVYLCASSRTGGGLSSYEQYFGPGTRLTVT.

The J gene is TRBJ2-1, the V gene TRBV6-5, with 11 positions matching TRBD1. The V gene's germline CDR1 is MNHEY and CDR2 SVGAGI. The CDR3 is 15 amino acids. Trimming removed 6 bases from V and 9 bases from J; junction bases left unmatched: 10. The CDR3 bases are TGTGCCAGCAGAGAGCCGGGACAGGGGGTGTTTGAGCAGTTCTTC. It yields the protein CASREPGQGVFEQFF.

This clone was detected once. Here the CDR3 DNA reads TGTGCCAGCTCAGCTATGACAGGTTGGGGTCAGCCCCAGCATTTT. Amino acid sequence: CASSAMTGWGQPQHF. The V gene is TRBV18, the J gene TRBJ1-5; TRBD1 is a possible D gene (6 bases). V shed 5 bases and J shed 6 bases, with 17 bases lying between them. Germline CDR1 is KGHSH and CDR2 is LQKENI. The CDR3 runs to 15 residues. Combining the CDR3 with reference TRBV18 and TRBJ1-5 gives the whole variable domain NAGVMQNPRHLVRRRGQEARLRCSPMKGHSHVYWYRQLPEEGLKFMVYLQKENIIDESGMPKERFSAEFPKEGPSILRIQQVVRGDSAAYFCASSAMTGWGQPQHFGDGTRLSIL.

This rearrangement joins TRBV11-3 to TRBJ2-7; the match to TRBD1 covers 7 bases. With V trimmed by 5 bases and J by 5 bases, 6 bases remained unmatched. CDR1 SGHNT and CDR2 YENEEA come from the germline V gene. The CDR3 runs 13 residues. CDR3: CASSNGQVHEQYF. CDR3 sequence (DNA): TGTGCCAGCAGCAACGGACAGGTCCACGAGCAGTACTTC.

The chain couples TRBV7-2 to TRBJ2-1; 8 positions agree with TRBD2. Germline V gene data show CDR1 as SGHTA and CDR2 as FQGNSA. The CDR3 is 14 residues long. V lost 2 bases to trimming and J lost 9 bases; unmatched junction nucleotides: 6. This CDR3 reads CASSLKREIGEQFF. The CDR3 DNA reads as TGTGCCAGCAGCTTAAAGCGGGAGATCGGTGAGCAGTTCTTC.